One T cell receptor (beta chain) is described in this entry. Healthy HIV-negative adults with no recent acute infections or vaccinations were recruited as donors. CDR3 length: 13 amino acids. Germline loops: CDR1 SGHTA, CDR2 FQGTGA. Trimming took 5 bases from V and 8 from J, leaving 15 bases between them. The data originate from a study of shared clonotypes between healthy human individuals. Generated by immunoSEQ multiplex PCR, the TCRdb table keeps only in-frame clones and is missing some. The data contain about 1.1 million clones, about 80% of them singletons. V is TRBV7-3 and J is TRBJ1-2; D perhaps matches TRBD1 (5 bases). The sample taken for sequencing was memory CD4+ T cells from PBMCs. Noted subset: CD45RA-negative fraction. The TCR was taken from a man between 18 and 35 years old in good health. Some clones in this sample may be carry-over from other donors' samples. DNA for the CDR3: TGTGCCAGCAGCCGGGACGGTCTGGAAGGCTACACCTTC. This encodes CASSRDGLEGYTF.